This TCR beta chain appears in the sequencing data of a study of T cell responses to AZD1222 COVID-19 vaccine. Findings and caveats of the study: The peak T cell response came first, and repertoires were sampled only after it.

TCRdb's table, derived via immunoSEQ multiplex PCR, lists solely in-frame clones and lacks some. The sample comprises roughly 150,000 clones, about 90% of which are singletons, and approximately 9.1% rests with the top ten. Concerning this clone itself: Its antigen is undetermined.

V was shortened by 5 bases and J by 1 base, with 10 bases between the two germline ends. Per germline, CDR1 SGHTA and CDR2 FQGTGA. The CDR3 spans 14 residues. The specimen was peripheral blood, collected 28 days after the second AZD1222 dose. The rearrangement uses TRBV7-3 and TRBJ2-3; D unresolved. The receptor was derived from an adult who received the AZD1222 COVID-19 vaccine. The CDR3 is CASSTTLGTDTQYF. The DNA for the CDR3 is TGTGCCAGCAGCACGACTCTGGGCACAGATACGCAGTATTTT. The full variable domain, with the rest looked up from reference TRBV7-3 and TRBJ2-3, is GAGVSQTPSNKVTEKGKYVELRCDPISGHTALYWYRQSLGQGPEFLIYFQGTGAADDSGLPNDRFFAVRPEGSVSTLKIQRTERGDSAVYLCASSTTLGTDTQYFGPGTRLTVL.